Given below is one T cell receptor beta chain in context. The antigen is not known. The CDR3 is 19 residues long. CDR1 is LNHDA, CDR2 SQIVND, per germline (reference sequence). Trimming pared 0 bases from V and 1 base from J, leaving 20 bases between. The data originate from a study of graft-versus-host responses after intestinal transplantation. Study information: Isolated intestinal, liver-intestinal, or multivisceral transplants were what recipients had. Following induction with anti-thymocyte globulin, all recipients were given tacrolimus and steroids for three to four years. Study-level findings and limits: Early post-transplant HvG declines were associated with peak circulating GvH clone levels. Among recipient marrow samples, GvH clones were found; some appeared first in ileum or blood.

Using immunoSEQ multiplex PCR, the repertoire was profiled, and TCRdb retains in-frame clones only, with some absent. The table has about 46,000 clones, approximately 92% seen once; the top ten hold less than 6%. Sequenced material: PBMCs, taken about 790 days after a first intestinal transplant, on the day of a second. The receptor was derived from a human patient who received an intestinal transplant, so some T cells may come from the graft donor. V gene TRBV19 combines with J gene TRBJ2-3; possibly TRBD1 for D (5 bases). This CDR3 reads CASSIDQGPPPRRTDTQYF. The CDR3 bases are TGTGCCAGTAGTATAGATCAGGGTCCACCCCCTCGTCGCACAGATACGCAGTATTTT.